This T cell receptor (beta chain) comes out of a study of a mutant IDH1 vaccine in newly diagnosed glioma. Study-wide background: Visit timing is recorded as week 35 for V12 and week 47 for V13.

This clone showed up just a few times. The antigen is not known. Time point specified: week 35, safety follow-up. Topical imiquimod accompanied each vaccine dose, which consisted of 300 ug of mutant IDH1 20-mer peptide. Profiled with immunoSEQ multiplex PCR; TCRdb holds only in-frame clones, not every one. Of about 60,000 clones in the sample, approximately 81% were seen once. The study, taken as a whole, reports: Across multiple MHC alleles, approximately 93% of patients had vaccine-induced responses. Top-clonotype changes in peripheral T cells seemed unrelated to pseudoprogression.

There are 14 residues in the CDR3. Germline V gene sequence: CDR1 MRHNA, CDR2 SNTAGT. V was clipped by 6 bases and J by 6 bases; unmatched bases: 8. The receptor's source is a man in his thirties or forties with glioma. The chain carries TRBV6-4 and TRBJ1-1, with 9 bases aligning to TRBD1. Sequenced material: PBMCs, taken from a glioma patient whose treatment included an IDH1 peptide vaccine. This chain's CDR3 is CASRDSDRGAEAFF. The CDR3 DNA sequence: TGTGCCAGCAGGGATTCGGACAGGGGAGCTGAAGCTTTCTTT.